Below are 27 T cell receptor beta chains sequenced from a single sample in a study of radiotherapy plus CTLA-4 blockade in lung cancer. Data came from immunoSEQ multiplex PCR; TCRdb stores just in-frame clones and leaves some out. The sample contains approximately 48,000 clones, approximately 84% of which appear only once. This material consisted of peripheral blood, taken from a patient treated with radiotherapy plus ipilimumab. These receptors originate from a human donor with non-small cell lung cancer whose response to radiotherapy plus ipilimumab could not be evaluated.

The chain is built from TRBV6-1 and TRBJ1-5; 7 nucleotides agree with TRBD1. Germline-derived CDR1 and CDR2 are MNHNS and SASEGT. The junction had 7 bases not matched to a gene; V was cut back by 8 bases and J by 0 bases. The CDR3 totals 15 residues. Here the CDR3 reads CASQGQTNSNQPQHF. The CDR3 coding sequence is TGTGCCAGCCAGGGACAGACTAATAGCAATCAGCCCCAGCATTTT.

This clone has a single count. This rearrangement joins TRBV4-1 to TRBJ2-1, with D possibly matching TRBD2 (6 bases). The V gene's germline CDR1 is MGHRA and CDR2 YSYEKL. The CDR3 contains 14 residues. Trimming cost V 6 bases and J 6 bases, with 15 bases left between them. The CDR3 loop is CASSVTAGLNEQFF. CDR3 DNA: TGCGCCAGCAGTGTCACAGCGGGTCTCAATGAGCAGTTCTTC.

The rearrangement links TRBV19 to TRBJ2-1, with D maybe TRBD2 (6 bases). CDR3 length: 12 amino acids. CDR1 is LNHDA, CDR2 SQIVND, per germline (reference sequence). The V and J ends lost 9 bases and 6 bases respectively, with 12 bases between them. The CDR3 coding sequence is TGTGCCAGCTCATATAGCGGCAATGAGCAGTTCTTC. It yields the protein CASSYSGNEQFF.

This rearrangement joins TRBV4-3 to TRBJ1-1; D might be TRBD1 (5 bases). CDR3 length: 15 amino acids. Trimming removed 3 bases from V and 3 bases from J, with 14 bases in between. Germline loops: CDR1 LGHNA, CDR2 YSLEER. Written as DNA, the CDR3 is TGCGCCAGCAGCCAGGCAGAAGGGGATTACACTGAAGCTTTCTTT. Amino acids: CASSQAEGDYTEAFF.

The chain uses TRBV4-3 and TRBJ2-7; D ambiguous. Trimming shortened V by 0 bases and J by 0 bases, and 9 bases separated the two germline ends. Per the germline V gene, CDR1 is LGHNA and CDR2 is YSLEER. The CDR3 is 15 residues long. Here the CDR3 reads CASSQDLTASYEQYF. CDR3 coding DNA: TGCGCCAGCAGCCAAGATCTCACAGCCTCCTACGAGCAGTACTTC.

CDR3 loop: CASSALGGNEQFF. For the CDR3, the DNA is TGTGCCAGCAGCGCTTTAGGCGGCAATGAGCAGTTCTTC. The chain carries TRBV7-3 and TRBJ2-1; no clear D gene. V was pared by 5 bases and J by 6 bases, with 11 bases between. CDR3 length equals 13 residues. Germline CDR1 and CDR2: SGHTA and FQGTGA.

The CDR3 region is CASSLQGGNSYNEQFF. CDR3 nucleotide sequence: TGTGCCAGCAGCTTACAGGGGGGCAACTCCTACAATGAGCAGTTCTTC. This chain links TRBV7-3 with TRBJ2-1; perhaps TRBD1 as D (7 bases). This CDR3 has 16 amino acids. V was pared by 2 bases and J by 0 bases, with 11 bases between. Germline-derived CDR1 and CDR2 are SGHTA and FQGTGA.

This sequence joins TRBV30 and TRBJ2-7; TRBD1 matches 10 bases. V lost 6 bases to trimming and J lost 4 bases; unmatched junction nucleotides: 3. Germline lookup yields CDR1 GTSNPN and CDR2 SVGIG (reference sequence). CDR3 length: 12 amino acids. The CDR3 nucleotides are TGTGCCTGCGGGACAGGGGTTTACGAGCAGTACTTC. Protein sequence: CACGTGVYEQYF.

The V and J genes are TRBV2 and TRBJ2-3; TRBD2 aligns across 10 bases. The trim removed 1 base at V and 14 bases at J, leaving 9 bases unmatched. From germline, CDR1 is SNHLY and CDR2 FYNNEI. The length of the CDR3 is 14 residues. CDR3 protein: CASSEGLAGGGPYF. For the CDR3, the DNA is TGTGCCAGCAGTGAAGGACTAGCGGGCGGGGGGCCGTATTTT.

The rearrangement uses TRBV29-1 and TRBJ2-3; D ambiguous. The V gene's germline CDR1 is SQVTM and CDR2 ANQGSEA. With 4 bases removed from V and 5 bases from J, the gap between germline ends came to 10 bases. This CDR3 comprises 12 residues. The CDR3 here is CSVVLYGDTQYF. CDR3 in DNA: TGCAGCGTTGTACTATATGGAGATACGCAGTATTTT.

In regard to this clone: Other DNA sequences from this sample encode an identical CDR3 as well. V and J are TRBV28 and TRBJ1-2, with a weak D call TRBD1 (5 bases). Per the germline V gene, CDR1 is MDHEN and CDR2 is SYDVKM. Trimming left V 6 bases short and J 2 bases short, with 10 bases between. This CDR3 comprises 13 residues. In DNA, the CDR3 is TGTGCCAGCAGGCTCGGGGGGAACTATGGCTACACCTTC. Translating it yields CASRLGGNYGYTF.

The chain has TRBV19 and TRBJ2-4; 8 bases line up with TRBD1. The CDR3 totals 14 residues. V lost 5 bases to trimming and J lost 7 bases; unmatched junction nucleotides: 7. Germline CDR1 and CDR2: LNHDA and SQIVND (reference sequence). CDR3 nucleotide sequence: TGTGCCAGTAGTCAAACAGGGGGTCGGAACATTCAGTACTTC. Protein sequence: CASSQTGGRNIQYF.

The table lists this clone with a count of one. The rearrangement joins TRBV29-1 to TRBJ1-3; maybe TRBD1 (5 bases). This CDR3 has 13 residues. CDR1 is SQVTM, CDR2 ANQGSEA, per germline. V was cut by 4 bases and J by 7 bases, with 14 bases left in between. The CDR3 DNA sequence: TGCAGCGTTGGGGCCAGGGAGGGGAACACCATATATTTT. It encodes CSVGAREGNTIYF.

The V and J genes are TRBV7-2 and TRBJ2-5, with D perhaps TRBD2 (6 bases). The CDR3 sequence is 15 residues long. V was cut by 4 bases and J by 2 bases, with 14 bases left in between. The germline gives CDR1 SGHTA, CDR2 FQGNSA. This CDR3 is CASSSPGGKQETQYF. In DNA, the CDR3 is TGTGCCAGCAGCTCTCCTGGCGGGAAACAAGAGACCCAGTACTTC.

The CDR3 sequence is CASSQGSQGAGNTIYF. The DNA for the CDR3 is TGCGCCAGCAGCCAAGGGTCCCAGGGGGCCGGAAACACCATATATTTT. The V gene is TRBV4-3, the J gene TRBJ1-3; 8 bases fit TRBD1. J lost 4 bases, V lost 1 base, and 6 bases had no gene match. CDR3 length equals 16 residues. Germline values: CDR1 LGHNA, CDR2 YSLEER.

The rearrangement uses TRBV14 and TRBJ2-1; TRBD1 might be the D (6 bases). Germline V CDR1 and CDR2: SGHDN, FVKESK. V was clipped by 1 base and J by 5 bases, with 12 bases between them. The CDR3 contains 15 residues. CDR3 amino acids: CASSQAKQGHNEQFF. CDR3 coding DNA: TGTGCCAGCAGCCAAGCCAAACAGGGACACAATGAGCAGTTCTTC.

This chain connects TRBV27 to TRBJ2-7, with TRBD1 matching 9 bases. The CDR3 totals 16 residues. Trimming cost V 4 bases and J 0 bases; bases outside gene matches: 7. Germline V gene data show CDR1 as MNHEY and CDR2 as SMNVEV (reference sequence). CDR3 in DNA: TGTGCCAGCAGTTCGTCAGGGGACAGGGACTCCTACGAGCAGTACTTC. As protein: CASSSSGDRDSYEQYF.

V gene TRBV5-8 combines with J gene TRBJ1-1; a weak D match, TRBD1 (5 bases). This CDR3 has 17 amino acids. From germline, CDR1 is SGHTS and CDR2 YDEGEE. The ends were cut back, 2 bases at V and 0 bases at J, with 17 bases in the middle. CDR3 loop: CASSFARDRIMNTEAFF. The CDR3 DNA is TGTGCCAGCAGCTTTGCTCGAGACAGAATTATGAACACTGAAGCTTTCTTT. The whole variable domain, filled in from reference TRBV5-8 and TRBJ1-1, reads EAGVTQSPTHLIKTRGQQATLRCSPISGHTSVYWYQQALGLGLQFLLWYDEGEERNRGNFPPRFSGRQFPNYSSELNVNALELEDSALYLCASSFARDRIMNTEAFFGQGTRLTVV.

The chain links TRBV4-3 to TRBJ1-5; 9 bases match TRBD1. Germline V CDR1 and CDR2: LGHNA, YSLEER. CDR3 length equals 14 residues. Trimming cost V 1 base and J 6 bases; bases outside gene matches: 1. In DNA form, the CDR3 reads TGCGCCAGCAGCCAAGGGACAGGGGTTCAGCCCCAGCATTTT. It specifies CASSQGTGVQPQHF.

Comments on this clone: This same CDR3 is encoded by further DNA sequences in the sample. The rearrangement uses TRBV2 and TRBJ1-5, with D possibly being TRBD1 (6 bases). Germline CDR1 is SNHLY and CDR2 is FYNNEI. The germline V and J ends were trimmed by 1 base and 1 base, with 11 bases remaining between them. The CDR3 runs 16 residues. CDR3 protein: CASSEVQTGSNQPQHF. CDR3 DNA: TGTGCCAGCAGTGAAGTGCAGACAGGAAGCAATCAGCCCCAGCATTTT. The whole variable domain, filled in from reference TRBV2 and TRBJ1-5, reads EPEVTQTPSHQVTQMGQEVILRCVPISNHLYFYWYRQILGQKVEFLVSFYNNEISEKSEIFDDQFSVERPDGSNFTLKIRSTKLEDSAMYFCASSEVQTGSNQPQHFGDGTRLSIL.

V usage is TRBV6-5 and J usage is TRBJ2-1; 10 bases match TRBD1. This CDR3 contains 16 residues. Germline V gene data show CDR1 as MNHEY and CDR2 as SVGAGI. J lost 6 bases, V lost 2 bases, and 7 bases had no gene match. The CDR3 coding sequence is TGTGCCAGCAGTTACCCGGACAGGGGGGGGATCAATGAGCAGTTCTTC. As protein: CASSYPDRGGINEQFF.

The V and J genes are TRBV6-6 and TRBJ1-4, with D possibly being TRBD1 (5 bases). This CDR3 has 13 residues. The V end was cut by 8 bases, the J end by 4 bases, with 11 bases between. The germline V gene encodes CDR1 MNHNY and CDR2 SVGAGI (reference sequence). The CDR3 region is CASGAGRNEKLFF. The CDR3 DNA is TGTGCCAGCGGGGCAGGGCGTAATGAAAAACTGTTTTTT.

The chain has TRBV6-5 and TRBJ1-2, with 12 bases identical to TRBD1. The CDR3 is made up of 13 amino acids. J was trimmed by 8 bases and V by 6 bases; bases with no gene match: 4. Per germline, CDR1 MNHEY and CDR2 SVGAGI. The CDR3 DNA sequence: TGTGCCAGCAGCACCGGGACAGGGGGCGGCTACACCTTC. It translates to CASSTGTGGGYTF.

This chain uses TRBV7-8 with TRBJ2-3; perhaps TRBD2 as D (5 bases). Trimming took off 4 bases at V and 3 bases at J, with 17 bases between the two ends. CDR1 SGHVS and CDR2 FQNEAQ come from the germline V gene. This CDR3 spans 16 amino acids. CDR3 sequence (DNA): TGTGCCAGCAGCTACGTATCGTCGAGCGGTACAGATACGCAGTATTTT. It specifies CASSYVSSSGTDTQYF.

The V gene is TRBV19, the J gene TRBJ1-3; D gene uncertain. The CDR3 spans 16 residues. Looked up from germline, CDR1 is LNHDA and CDR2 is SQIVND (reference sequence). The V end lost 5 bases, the J end lost 2 bases, and 16 bases lay between the germline ends. For the CDR3, the DNA is TGTGCCAGTAGTGGCGCCAGGCTCGTCGCTGGAAACACCATATATTTT. Translation gives CASSGARLVAGNTIYF.

The rearrangement joins TRBV7-2 to TRBJ2-1; 10 nucleotides agree with TRBD2. The CDR3 consists of 19 residues. V trimming: 5 bases; J trimming: 2 bases; junction bases outside the gene matches: 15. Germline CDR1 SGHTA, CDR2 FQGNSA. CDR3 sequence reads: CASSPWGRQGLAAYNEQFF. In DNA, the CDR3 is TGTGCCAGCAGCCCCTGGGGACGACAAGGACTAGCGGCCTACAATGAGCAGTTCTTC.

The chain links TRBV18 to TRBJ2-3, with a possible D match to TRBD1 (8 bases). CDR3 length: 17 amino acids. Germline-derived CDR1 and CDR2 are KGHSH and LQKENI. V was trimmed by 1 base and J by 0 bases, leaving 14 bases between them. The CDR3 bases are TGTGCCAGCTCACCACAACAGGGGGGGCCTAGCACAGATACGCAGTATTTT. This encodes CASSPQQGGPSTDTQYF.